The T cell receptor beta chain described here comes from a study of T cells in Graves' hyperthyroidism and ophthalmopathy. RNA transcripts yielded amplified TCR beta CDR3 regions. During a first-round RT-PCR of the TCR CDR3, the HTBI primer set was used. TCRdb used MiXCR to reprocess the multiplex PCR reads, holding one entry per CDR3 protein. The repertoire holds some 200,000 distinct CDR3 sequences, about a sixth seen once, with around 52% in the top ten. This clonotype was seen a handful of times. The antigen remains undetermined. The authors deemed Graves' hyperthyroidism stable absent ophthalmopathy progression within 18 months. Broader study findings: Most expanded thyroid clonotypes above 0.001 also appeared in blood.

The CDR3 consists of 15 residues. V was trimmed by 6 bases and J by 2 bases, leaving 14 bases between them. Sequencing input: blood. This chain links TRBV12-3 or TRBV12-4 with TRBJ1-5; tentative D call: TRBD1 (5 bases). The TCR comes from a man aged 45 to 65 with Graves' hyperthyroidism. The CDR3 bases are TGTGCCAGCAGGTTATCCCTGGGGGGCAATCAGCCCCAGCATTTT. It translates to CASRLSLGGNQPQHF.